Listed here are 27 T cell receptor beta chains from one sample, sequenced in a study of T cell responses to AZD1222 COVID-19 vaccine. Measured with immunoSEQ multiplex PCR; TCRdb has only the in-frame clones, and not every one. Counted here are some 170,000 clones, roughly 93% occurring once; the ten biggest clones make up 0.7% to 0.9%. This material consisted of peripheral blood, taken on day 0 of AZD1222 vaccination. Source of these receptors: an adult in good health.

The chain recombines TRBV2 with TRBJ2-7, with a weak D call TRBD2 (5 bases). The CDR3 is 13 amino acids. The germline CDR1 and CDR2 sequences are SNHLY and FYNNEI. Deletions cut 9 bases from V and 3 bases from J, with 15 bases between. The CDR3 nucleotides are TGTGCCAGTGGCCAGGACTCCAACTACGAGCAGTACTTC. Its translation is CASGQDSNYEQYF. The variable domain in full, with the rest retrieved from reference TRBV2 and TRBJ2-7, is EPEVTQTPSHQVTQMGQEVILRCVPISNHLYFYWYRQILGQKVEFLVSFYNNEISEKSEIFDDQFSVERPDGSNFTLKIRSTKLEDSAMYFCASGQDSNYEQYFGPGTRLTVT.

This rearrangement joins TRBV14 to TRBJ2-1, with a possible D match to TRBD2 (7 bases). CDR1 and CDR2 (germline): SGHDN, FVKESK. V was clipped by 1 base and J by 6 bases, with 10 bases between them. This CDR3 is built from 14 residues. CDR3 DNA sequence: TGTGCCAGCAGCCAAGGGCGGGGGCTCAATGAGCAGTTCTTC. Protein product: CASSQGRGLNEQFF.

This sequence joins TRBV5-1 and TRBJ1-6; the D gene is possibly TRBD1 (5 bases). Trimming took off 0 bases at V and 5 bases at J, with 6 bases between the two ends. This CDR3 spans 14 amino acids. The germline gives CDR1 SGHRS, CDR2 YFSETQ. CDR3 bases: TGCGCCAGCAGCTTGGACAGGAATAATTCACCCCTCCACTTT. It codes for CASSLDRNNSPLHF.

J is TRBJ1-3 and V is TRBV6-5; D unclear. The CDR3 extends over 14 amino acids. Looked up from germline, CDR1 is MNHEY and CDR2 is SVGAGI. V was trimmed by 2 bases and J by 0 bases, leaving 5 bases between them. The CDR3 sequence is CASSYTGSGNTIYF. In DNA form, the CDR3 reads TGTGCCAGCAGTTACACGGGCTCTGGAAACACCATATATTTT.

The sample holds one count of this clone. The genes are TRBV24-1 and TRBJ2-3, with D tentatively TRBD1 (6 bases). Trimming cost V 9 bases and J 0 bases, with 9 bases left between them. CDR1 and CDR2 from the germline V gene are KGHDR and SFDVKD. The CDR3 is made up of 13 amino acids. The CDR3 sequence: CATWDTSTDTQYF. CDR3 nucleotide sequence: TGTGCCACCTGGGACACTAGCACAGATACGCAGTATTTT.

V is TRBV7-9 and J is TRBJ2-7; D may be TRBD1 (5 bases). Deletions cut 1 base from V and 2 bases from J, with 12 bases between. Germline assignment: CDR1 SEHNR and CDR2 FQNEAQ (reference sequence). The CDR3 covers 15 residues. The chain's CDR3 is CASSLEGEPTYEQYF. The CDR3 coding sequence is TGTGCCAGCAGCTTAGAAGGGGAACCCACCTACGAGCAGTACTTC.

This clone was seen only once. The rearrangement joins TRBV28 to TRBJ2-2, with D uncertain. The germline V gene encodes CDR1 MDHEN and CDR2 SYDVKM. Trimming cost V 9 bases and J 1 base, with 9 bases left between them. The CDR3 loop spans 13 amino acids. CDR3 sequence reads: CASHRMNTGELFF. In nucleotides, the CDR3 is TGTGCCAGTCACCGAATGAACACCGGGGAGCTGTTTTTT.

The chain employs TRBV18 and TRBJ1-1; D not certain. CDR1 is KGHSH and CDR2 is LQKENI in the germline V gene. This CDR3 comprises 13 residues. Trimming pared 11 bases from V and 3 bases from J, leaving 16 bases between. CDR3 region: CASTRYGDTEAFF. The CDR3 DNA is TGTGCCTCCACCCGGTATGGGGACACTGAAGCTTTCTTT.

The CDR3 DNA is TGCGCCAGCAGCTGGACAGGGGGTATTAACGGAAACACCATATATTTT. It is translated as CASSWTGGINGNTIYF. This rearrangement joins TRBV5-1 to TRBJ1-3; 10 bases align to TRBD1. The CDR3 has 16 amino acids. Per the germline V gene, CDR1 is SGHRS and CDR2 is YFSETQ. V gave up 3 bases and J gave up 4 bases; unmatched junction bases: 7.

The chain links TRBV14 to TRBJ2-5, with 11 bases aligning to TRBD2. V was pared by 4 bases and J by 5 bases, with 12 bases of the junction left unmatched. The CDR3 length is 17 residues. Germline V gene lookup returns CDR1 SGHDN and CDR2 FVKESK. CDR3 bases: TGTGCCAGCAGCCGTAGCGGGGGGGCCTCGCTTCGTGAGACCCAGTACTTC. Protein: CASSRSGGASLRETQYF.

The DNA of the CDR3 is TGCAGTGCTAGTCGTGGGAGACTTCAAGAGACCCAGTACTTC. Translation: CSASRGRLQETQYF. V usage is TRBV20-1 and J usage is TRBJ2-5; tentatively, D is TRBD2 (5 bases). This CDR3 has 14 residues. The V gene's germline CDR1 is DFQATT and CDR2 SNEGSKA (reference sequence). Trimming took 3 bases from V and 2 from J, leaving 13 bases between them.

The chain combines TRBV3-1 (or the pseudogene TRBV3-2) with TRBJ2-4; TRBD2 matches 7 bases. Germline V CDR1 and CDR2: LGHDT, YNNKEL (reference sequence). This CDR3 is 15 amino acids long. V was clipped by 3 bases and J by 5 bases; unmatched bases: 7. Here the CDR3 DNA reads TGTGCCAGCAGCCACTGGACTAGGACGCAAAACATTCAGTACTTC. Translation gives CASSHWTRTQNIQYF.

The CDR3 DNA sequence: TGTGCCAGCAGTGGTGTAGGTATCCCTGAAGCTTTCTTT. Translated: CASSGVGIPEAFF. The chain carries TRBV2 and TRBJ1-1; D unresolved. The V end was cut by 4 bases, the J end by 6 bases, with 12 bases between. Looked up from germline, CDR1 is SNHLY and CDR2 is FYNNEI. This CDR3 is 13 amino acids long.

The J gene is TRBJ2-4, the V gene TRBV15, with TRBD2 identical over 7 bases. Germline values: CDR1 LNHNV, CDR2 YYDKDF (reference sequence). The CDR3 totals 18 residues. Unmatched junction bases numbered 14, after V lost 1 base and J lost 5 bases. CDR3 in DNA: TGTGCCACCAGCAGAGGAGGGAGGGGAGGGCCCCGCCAAAACATTCAGTACTTC. Its protein product is CATSRGGRGGPRQNIQYF.

This chain uses TRBV2 with TRBJ2-1, with TRBD2 identical over 8 bases. V lost 7 bases to trimming and J lost 3 bases; unmatched junction nucleotides: 8. The CDR3 is 15 residues long. Germline V gene sequence: CDR1 SNHLY, CDR2 FYNNEI. CDR3 region: CASKIAGTIYNEQFF. The DNA for the CDR3 is TGTGCCAGCAAGATAGCGGGGACGATCTACAATGAGCAGTTCTTC.

The chain links TRBV6-4 to TRBJ2-4, with D tentatively TRBD1 (5 bases). V shed 9 bases and J shed 0 bases, with 9 bases lying between them. CDR3 length: 13 amino acids. Looked up from germline, CDR1 is MRHNA and CDR2 is SNTAGT. The CDR3 coding sequence is TGTGCCAGGGCAGGGCTAGCCAAAAACATTCAGTACTTC. Translated: CARAGLAKNIQYF.

This sequence joins TRBV28 and TRBJ1-2; no firm D call. CDR1 is MDHEN and CDR2 is SYDVKM in the germline V gene. This CDR3 spans 11 amino acids. Trimming removed 4 bases at V and 3 bases at J, with 3 bases between. CDR3 amino acids: CASSSYYGYTF. In nucleotides, the CDR3 is TGTGCCAGCAGTTCGTACTATGGCTACACCTTC.

The chain joins TRBV11-2 to TRBJ2-7, with D tentatively TRBD1 (6 bases). From germline, CDR1 is SGHAT and CDR2 FQNNGV. CDR3 length equals 15 residues. Trimming removed 2 bases at V and 8 bases at J, with 19 bases between. This CDR3 reads CASSLMGQSLAKQYF. The CDR3 nucleotides are TGTGCCAGCAGCTTAATGGGACAAAGTCTCGCCAAGCAGTACTTC.

This clone was detected only a few times. The chain couples TRBV6-1 to TRBJ1-1; D possibly corresponds to TRBD1 (5 bases). From germline, CDR1 is MNHNS and CDR2 SASEGT. This CDR3 comprises 14 residues. V shed 2 bases and J shed 8 bases, with 15 bases lying between them. Written as DNA, the CDR3 is TGTGCCAGCAGTGAACGTTCCCGGACACACGAAGCTTTCTTT. Amino acid sequence: CASSERSRTHEAFF.

This chain's CDR3 is CASSVPTSGGTDTQYF. The DNA for the CDR3 is TGTGCCAGCAGCGTCCCAACTAGCGGGGGCACAGATACGCAGTATTTT. The V call is TRBV9, the J call TRBJ2-3, with TRBD2 matching 10 bases. After removal of 2 bases from V and 1 base from J, the junction contained 4 bases not matched to a gene. Germline CDR1 is SGDLS and CDR2 is YYNGEE. The CDR3 runs 16 residues.

This clone was seen once. The rearrangement links TRBV5-1 to TRBJ1-4, with D unresolved. CDR1 SGHRS and CDR2 YFSETQ come from the germline V gene. The CDR3 consists of 13 residues. V was clipped by 5 bases and J by 6 bases, with 11 bases between them. CDR3: CASSGEGYEKLFF. DNA of the CDR3: TGCGCCAGCAGTGGAGAGGGTTATGAAAAACTGTTTTTT. The whole variable domain, remainder taken from reference TRBV5-1 and TRBJ1-4, is KAGVTQTPRYLIKTRGQQVTLSCSPISGHRSVSWYQQTPGQGLQFLFEYFSETQRNKGNFPGRFSGRQFSNSRSEMNVSTLELGDSALYLCASSGEGYEKLFFGSGTQLSVL.

The genes are TRBV4-3 and TRBJ2-1; TRBD2 matches 8 bases. Germline V gives CDR1 LGHNA, CDR2 YSLEER. CDR3 length: 17 residues. J was trimmed by 7 bases and V by 0 bases; bases with no gene match: 11. CDR3 bases: TGCGCCAGCAGCCAAGAAGGTGCGAGCGGGGGAGGGAATGAGCAGTTCTTC. The encoded protein is CASSQEGASGGGNEQFF.

This chain joins TRBV29-1 and TRBJ2-1, with D perhaps matching TRBD1 (6 bases). Trimming pared 7 bases from V and 8 bases from J, leaving 21 bases between. Germline V lookup: CDR1 SQVTM, CDR2 ANQGSEA. CDR3 length equals 14 residues. This CDR3 reads CSALTGLVDDEQFF. CDR3 sequence (DNA): TGCAGCGCCCTAACAGGGCTGGTGGACGATGAGCAGTTCTTC.

V gene TRBV28 combines with J gene TRBJ2-7; TRBD1 agrees at 11 bases. V was pared by 7 bases and J by 0 bases, with 8 bases of the junction left unmatched. Germline assignment: CDR1 MDHEN and CDR2 SYDVKM. This CDR3 has 16 amino acids. CDR3 in amino acids: CASTGLGQGDSYEQYF. Written as DNA, the CDR3 is TGTGCCAGCACCGGGTTGGGACAGGGGGACTCCTACGAGCAGTACTTC.

The V and J genes are TRBV7-9 and TRBJ1-2; TRBD1 is a possible D gene (5 bases). CDR3 length equals 14 residues. CDR1 and CDR2 (germline): SEHNR, FQNEAQ (reference sequence). Trimming took 5 bases from V and 8 from J, leaving 18 bases between them. CDR3 bases: TGTGCCAGCAGCCCGAATCTCGGAGGGGTCGGCTACACCTTC. The encoded protein is CASSPNLGGVGYTF.

The rearrangement links TRBV9 to TRBJ2-7; 7 bases map to TRBD2. The CDR3 extends over 14 amino acids. V trimming: 3 bases; J trimming: 0 bases; junction bases outside the gene matches: 3. From germline, CDR1 is SGDLS and CDR2 YYNGEE. CDR3 bases: TGTGCCAGCAGCGCGTCTAGCGGCTCCTACGAGCAGTACTTC. Its protein is CASSASSGSYEQYF.

This chain uses TRBV30 with TRBJ2-2, with D unresolved. CDR3 size: 10 residues. From germline, CDR1 is GTSNPN and CDR2 SVGIG (reference sequence). Trimming shortened V by 3 bases and J by 4 bases, and 0 bases separated the two germline ends. Here the CDR3 reads CAWSTGELFF. The CDR3 DNA follows: TGTGCCTGGAGCACCGGGGAGCTGTTTTTT.